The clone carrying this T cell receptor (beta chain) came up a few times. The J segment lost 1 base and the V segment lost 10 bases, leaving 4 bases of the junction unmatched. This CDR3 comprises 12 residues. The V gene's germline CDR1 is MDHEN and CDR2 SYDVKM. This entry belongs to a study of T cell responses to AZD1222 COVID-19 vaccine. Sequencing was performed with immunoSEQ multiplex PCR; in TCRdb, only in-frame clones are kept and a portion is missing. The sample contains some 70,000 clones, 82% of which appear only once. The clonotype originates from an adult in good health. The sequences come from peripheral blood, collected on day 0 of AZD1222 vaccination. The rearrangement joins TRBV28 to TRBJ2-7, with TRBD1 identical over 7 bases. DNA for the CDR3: TGTGCCACCCTACAGGGGTCCTACGAGCAGTACTTC. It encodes CATLQGSYEQYF.